The entry below describes one T cell receptor beta chain. This record comes from a study of PD-1 and CTLA-4 blockade in melanoma. Assay used: immunoSEQ multiplex PCR; TCRdb lists only in-frame clones, some missing. The sample yields almost 30,000 clones, about 88% seen once. The CDR3 covers 14 residues. The germline V gene encodes CDR1 PRHDT and CDR2 FYEKMQ (reference sequence). The V gene lost 6 bases and the J gene lost 4 bases, with 13 bases spanning the gap. This chain uses TRBV13 with TRBJ2-1, with D unresolved. This specimen was CD8+ T cells from peripheral blood, taken before anti-PD-1 treatment. This receptor was taken from a human donor with melanoma. The CDR3 loop is CASSLGYRYNEQFF. In nucleotides, the CDR3 is TGTGCCAGCAGTCTGGGCTATCGGTACAATGAGCAGTTCTTC.